This TCR beta chain was identified during a study of vaccination and CD4 T cells after COVID-19 (dated 2022 in TCRdb). Background for the entire study: Convalescent patients had a positive SARS-CoV-2 result on nasal swab PCR, and of these patients, nine had mild disease and one had severe disease. The convalescent cohort comprised six males and four females, including two Hispanic individuals, seven Caucasians, two Asians and one multiracial person. The spike-specific CD4+ TCR repertoire was compared before and after mRNA vaccination in over nine COVID-19 convalescent patients and several infection-naive healthy vaccine recipients. For stimulating the cultures, overlapping spike peptide pools were used, derived from SARS-CoV-2 as well as from the common cold coronaviruses HCoV-NL63, HCoV-OC43 and HCoV-229E. Participants received two doses of either the Pfizer-BioNTech BNT162b2 vaccine (n=8) or the Moderna mRNA-1273 vaccine (n=2). The time from the second vaccine dose to post-vaccine blood sampling had a median of roughly 77 days and ranged from about 13 to 250 days. In control cultures, a CEFX viral epitope pool was used as positive control, an HIV-1 Nef peptide pool was used as negative control, or no peptide was added. For three convalescent patients, samples were collected at an early post-vaccination timepoint (day 14) as well as at a late post-vaccination timepoint (days 161 to 241). Post-COVID blood samples from convalescent patients were collected a median of 101 days after diagnosis, with a range of 35 to 161 days.

What the work shows at the level of the full study, not this receptor alone: In convalescent patients, a median around 90% of post-vaccine SARS-CoV-2-reactive clones were detected only after vaccination, and vaccine-specific priming was suggested by this finding. The median number of SARS-CoV-2-reactive clonotypes rose from fewer than 25 after infection to roughly 38 after vaccination, but the change was not significant. Nearly all vaccine-specific clones in convalescent patients (304 of 307) were mono-reactive for SARS-CoV-2 spike rather than cross-reactive with common cold coronaviruses. The number of convalescent patients in the study was relatively small, and the study did not examine early timepoints following natural infection.

The time point label for this specimen denotes: late sampling 161 to 241 days after vaccination in a few convalescent patients. Interpreted using the paper, the treatment or condition label stands for: roughly ten-day PBMC culture with coronavirus spike peptide pools or control peptides (ViraFEST assay). The ViraFEST assay was used in the study, in which antigen-specific T cells were expanded with peptide pools and expanded clonotypes were subsequently identified by TCR sequencing. Positive SARS-CoV-2 PCR tests in the convalescent patients dated from March to December 2020, before Alpha, Beta and Delta variants emerged in the United States. Some 2 million PBMCs per well were cultured in IMDM with approximately 5% human AB serum and 9 to 10 IU/ml IL-2, plus 10 ug/ml peptide pools. Half of the culture medium was replaced with fresh IL-2-containing medium on days 3 and 7. CD4+ T cells were isolated after 10 days of culture through negative selection using the EasySep CD4+ T cell isolation kit. PBMCs were separated from whole blood using Ficoll-Paque Plus gradient centrifugation and then either used fresh or cryopreserved at -140C. Triplicate wells were generally used for each culture condition.

The germline V gene sets CDR1 to KGHSH and CDR2 to LQKENI. The CDR3 numbers 14 residues from cysteine through phenylalanine. Only the CDR3 region is kept as DNA, spanning 42 bases read in frame from base 1. V ends up 2 bases short and J 4 bases short, with an unmatched junction base count of 4. Details on this clonotype: Its cognate antigen has yet to be identified. Base qualities are not recorded, but no much larger clone differs from it by a single base.

The receptor library was made with PCR. TCR sequencing of DNA from cultured CD4+ T cells used the Oncomine TCR Beta short-read assay at the Johns Hopkins FTIC core. The QIAamp micro DNA kit was used to extract genomic DNA from the cultured CD4+ T cells. Oncomine TCR Beta libraries from cultured CD4+ T cells were pooled using unique dual indexes and sequenced on an Illumina iSeq 100. The source study handled its data this way. Non-productive sequences were removed, and CDR3s that did not start with C, did not end with F or W, or were shorter than 7 amino acids were discarded. Antigen-specific clonotypes were identified with the MANAFEST web application by comparing peptide-stimulated wells with reference and other culture wells. To be called positive, a clone needed an FDR below 0.05, an odds ratio above 5, and a productive frequency above 0.1% in at least two of three replicate wells. Cross-reactive clonotypes were defined as significantly expanded in both SARS-CoV-2 spike wells and at least one common cold coronavirus spike condition. CDR3 homology was assessed with Levenshtein distances (stringdist) and unrooted phylogenetic trees (ape) in R version 3.6.1. The public sequencing data were trimmed at Q25 with fastp and processed into clonotypes with MiXCR by TCRdb, which kept only in-frame beta chains. CDR3 protein sequences are deduplicated, and each keeps its most common genes and DNA. TCRdb, not the original authors, processed these V and J calls. For this sample there are approximately 17,000 distinct CDR3 sequences; about 50% appear just once. Jointly, the top ten make up around 18% of the sample.

Sequenced material: CD4+ T cells from blood, cultured in vitro, taken about 7 months after SARS-CoV-2 vaccination. The receptor's source is a human donor who had recovered from COVID-19. This chain is built from TRBV18 and TRBJ2-5, with 7 bases matching TRBD2. The nucleotides are TGTGCCAGCTCACCAGAAGCTAGCGGAGAGACCCAGTACTTC. Its protein reads: CASSPEASGETQYF.